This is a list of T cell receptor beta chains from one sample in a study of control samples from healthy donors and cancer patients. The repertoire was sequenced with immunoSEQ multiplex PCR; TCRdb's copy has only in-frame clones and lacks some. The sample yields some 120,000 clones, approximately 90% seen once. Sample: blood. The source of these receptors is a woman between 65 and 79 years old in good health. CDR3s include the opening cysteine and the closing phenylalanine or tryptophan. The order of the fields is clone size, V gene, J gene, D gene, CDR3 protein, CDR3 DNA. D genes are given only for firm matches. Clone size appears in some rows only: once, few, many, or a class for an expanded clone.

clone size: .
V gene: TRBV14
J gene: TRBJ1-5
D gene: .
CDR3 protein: CASSQGEGQPQHF
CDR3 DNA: TGTGCCAGCAGCCAGGGGGAAGGTCAGCCCCAGCATTTT

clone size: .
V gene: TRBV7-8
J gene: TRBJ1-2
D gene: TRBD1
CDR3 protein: CASSFSSRGTGATNYGYTF
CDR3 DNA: TGTGCCAGCAGCTTTTCTAGTCGAGGGACAGGGGCGACCAACTATGGCTACACCTTC

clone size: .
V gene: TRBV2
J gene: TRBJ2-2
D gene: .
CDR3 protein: CASSRGTVDTGELFF
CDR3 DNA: TGTGCCAGCAGTCGCGGGACAGTCGACACCGGGGAGCTGTTTTTT

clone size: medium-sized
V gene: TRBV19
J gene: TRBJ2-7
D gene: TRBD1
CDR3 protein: CASSPGGWSYEQYF
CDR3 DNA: TGTGCCAGTAGCCCAGGGGGCTGGAGCTACGAGCAGTACTTC

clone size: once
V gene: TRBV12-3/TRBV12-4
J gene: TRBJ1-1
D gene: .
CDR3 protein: CASSSDMNTEAFF
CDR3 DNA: TGTGCCAGCAGTTCGGACATGAACACTGAAGCTTTCTTT

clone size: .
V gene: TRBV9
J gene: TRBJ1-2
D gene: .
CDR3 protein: CASSVGSDFSYGYTF
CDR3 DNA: TGTGCCAGCAGCGTAGGATCAGATTTCAGCTATGGCTACACCTTC

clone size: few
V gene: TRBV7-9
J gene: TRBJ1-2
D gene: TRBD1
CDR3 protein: CASTKGQQSNYGYTF
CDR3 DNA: TGTGCCAGCACCAAGGGACAGCAATCTAACTATGGCTACACCTTC

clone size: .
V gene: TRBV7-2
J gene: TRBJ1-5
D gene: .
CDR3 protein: CASSLEGLYNQPQHF
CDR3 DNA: TGTGCCAGCAGCTTAGAGGGACTGTATAATCAGCCCCAGCATTTT

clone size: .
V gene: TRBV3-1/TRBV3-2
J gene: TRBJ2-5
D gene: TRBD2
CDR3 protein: CASSYGTSGETQYF
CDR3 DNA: TGTGCCAGCAGCTACGGGACTAGCGGGGAGACCCAGTACTTC

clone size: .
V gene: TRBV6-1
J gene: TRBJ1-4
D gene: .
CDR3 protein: CASSEVGTRKLFF
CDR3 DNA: TGTGCCAGCAGTGAAGTGGGGACGCGTAAACTGTTTTTT

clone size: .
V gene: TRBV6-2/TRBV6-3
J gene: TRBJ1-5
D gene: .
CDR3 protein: CASSGPGVNQPQHF
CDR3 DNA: TGTGCCAGCAGTGGCCCGGGCGTCAATCAGCCCCAGCATTTT

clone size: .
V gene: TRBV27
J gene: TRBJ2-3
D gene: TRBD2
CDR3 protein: CASSLMGLAGGPDTDTQYF
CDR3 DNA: TGTGCCAGCAGTTTAATGGGACTAGCGGGGGGGCCGGACACAGATACGCAGTATTTT

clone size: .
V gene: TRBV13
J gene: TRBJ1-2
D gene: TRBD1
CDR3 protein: CASRVQGASGYTF
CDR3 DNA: TGTGCCAGCAGGGTACAGGGGGCCAGTGGCTACACCTTC

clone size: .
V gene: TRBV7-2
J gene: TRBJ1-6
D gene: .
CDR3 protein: CASSLAVRVDSPLHF
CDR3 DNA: TGTGCCAGCAGCTTAGCAGTTAGGGTGGATTCACCCCTCCACTTT

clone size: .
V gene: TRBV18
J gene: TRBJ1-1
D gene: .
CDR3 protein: CASSFGGAEAFF
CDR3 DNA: TGTGCCAGCTCGTTCGGGGGAGCTGAAGCTTTCTTT

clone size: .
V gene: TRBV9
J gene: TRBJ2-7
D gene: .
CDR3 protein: CASSVGNLAYEQYF
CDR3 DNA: TGTGCCAGCAGCGTAGGCAACTTAGCCTACGAGCAGTACTTC

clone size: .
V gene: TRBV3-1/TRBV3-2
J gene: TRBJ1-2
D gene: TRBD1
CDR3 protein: CASSPTKDRAYGYTF
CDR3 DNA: TGTGCCAGCAGCCCGACAAAGGACAGGGCCTATGGCTACACCTTC

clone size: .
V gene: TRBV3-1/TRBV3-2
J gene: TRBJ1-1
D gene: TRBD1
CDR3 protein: CASSQGGGGVTEAFF
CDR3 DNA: TGTGCCAGCAGCCAAGGGGGAGGGGGCGTCACTGAAGCTTTCTTT

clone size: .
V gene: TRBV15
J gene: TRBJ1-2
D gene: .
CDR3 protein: CATLPGGREYGYTF
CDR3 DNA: TGTGCCACCCTTCCCGGGGGGCGCGAGTATGGCTACACCTTC

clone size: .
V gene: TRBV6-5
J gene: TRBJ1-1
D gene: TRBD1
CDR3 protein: CASSPDRDRTEAFF
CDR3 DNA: TGTGCCAGCAGCCCGGACAGGGACAGGACTGAAGCTTTCTTT

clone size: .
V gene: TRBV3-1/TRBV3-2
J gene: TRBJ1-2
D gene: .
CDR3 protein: CASSPVGGLTPKNYGYTF
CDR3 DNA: TGTGCCAGCAGCCCGGTTGGGGGTTTGACCCCGAAAAACTATGGCTACACCTTC

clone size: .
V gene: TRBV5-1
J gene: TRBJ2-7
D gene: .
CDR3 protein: CASSLGSSHSGSGEQYF
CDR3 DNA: TGCGCCAGCAGCTTGGGCAGCAGCCATTCAGGTTCCGGCGAGCAGTACTTC

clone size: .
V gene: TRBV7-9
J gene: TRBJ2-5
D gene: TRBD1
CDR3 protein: CAGGPGQGRETQYF
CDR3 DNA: TGTGCCGGGGGTCCGGGACAGGGGCGAGAGACCCAGTACTTC

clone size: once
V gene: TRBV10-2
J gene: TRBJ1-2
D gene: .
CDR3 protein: CASTQSGANNYGYTF
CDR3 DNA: TGCGCCAGCACCCAATCGGGGGCAAACAACTATGGCTACACCTTC

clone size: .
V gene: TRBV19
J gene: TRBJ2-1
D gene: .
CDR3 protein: CASTLGGEGYNEQFF
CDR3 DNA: TGTGCCAGTACCTTAGGGGGGGAGGGCTACAATGAGCAGTTCTTC

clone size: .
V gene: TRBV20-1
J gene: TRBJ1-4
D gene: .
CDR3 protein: CSASNSVNEKLFF
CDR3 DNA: TGCAGTGCTAGTAACAGTGTCAATGAAAAACTGTTTTTT

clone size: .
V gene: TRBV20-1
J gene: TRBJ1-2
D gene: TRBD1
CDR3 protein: CSASGGQEASGYTF
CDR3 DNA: TGCAGTGCTAGTGGGGGACAGGAAGCTTCTGGCTACACCTTC

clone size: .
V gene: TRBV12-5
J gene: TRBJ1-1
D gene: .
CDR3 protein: CASGFLGGGTEAFF
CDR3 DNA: TGTGCTAGTGGTTTCCTGGGGGGGGGAACTGAAGCTTTCTTT

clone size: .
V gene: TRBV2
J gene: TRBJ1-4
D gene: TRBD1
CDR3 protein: CASSGQGVLNEKLFF
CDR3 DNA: TGTGCCAGCAGTGGGCAGGGGGTGCTTAATGAAAAACTGTTTTTT

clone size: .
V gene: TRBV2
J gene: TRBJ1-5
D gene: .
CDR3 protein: CASTQRSTGTNQPQHF
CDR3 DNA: TGTGCCAGCACCCAGAGGTCCACAGGTACCAATCAGCCCCAGCATTTT

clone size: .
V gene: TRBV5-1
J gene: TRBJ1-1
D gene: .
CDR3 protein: CASSLGQANTEAFF
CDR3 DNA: TGCGCCAGCAGCTTGGGACAGGCAAACACTGAAGCTTTCTTT

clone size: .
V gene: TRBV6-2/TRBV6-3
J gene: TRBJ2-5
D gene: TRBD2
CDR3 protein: CASSYHGLAGGARSGTQYF
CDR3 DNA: TGTGCCAGCAGTTACCATGGACTAGCGGGGGGGGCTAGGTCTGGGACCCAGTACTTC

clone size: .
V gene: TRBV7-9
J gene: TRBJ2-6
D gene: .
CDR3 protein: CASSSRGNSGANVLTF
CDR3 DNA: TGTGCCAGCAGCTCGCGGGGCAACTCTGGGGCCAACGTCCTGACTTTC